The present T cell receptor beta chain was sequenced within a study of blood T cell repertoires in COVID-19. The overall study: Samples came from the United States, Italy and Spain, spanning acute and convalescent COVID-19. PBMCs, B-cell-depleted T cells, or T cells were the source of the cDNA or gDNA that made up the material.

In the authors' workflow: For nucleated cells, counts were estimated from reference gene primer amplification. Libraries were prepared by immunoSEQ multiplex PCR; TCRdb keeps only in-frame clonotypes and omits some of them. V, J and clone size were drawn from that table, and D and trimming were deduced from the DNA. This table holds over 20,000 clones, approximately 84% found once. Germline V gene sequence: CDR1 SGHRS, CDR2 YFSETQ. The V and J ends lost 2 bases and 4 bases, in that order; junction bases with no gene match: 3. There are 15 residues in the CDR3. What was sequenced was peripheral blood. The chain recombines TRBV5-1 with TRBJ2-1; 10 bases are shared with TRBD2. This receptor was taken from a man aged 50-60 years with active or convalescent COVID-19. The CDR3 here is CASSFLAGEYNEQFF. As DNA, the CDR3 is TGCGCCAGCAGCTTTCTAGCGGGGGAGTACAATGAGCAGTTCTTC.